Below are 28 T cell receptor beta chains sequenced from a single sample in a study of OX40 agonist ivuxolimab in advanced cancers. Receptor libraries were prepared by the immunoSEQ multiplex PCR assay. TCRdb obtained this table from immuneACCESS and retained in-frame rearrangements with V and J assigned. These tables miss some clones; where compared with another copy, unresolved V genes account for less than half of the shortfall, and the remainder is unexplained. The sample yields about 75,000 clones; roughly 90% were counted once. The ten largest make up about 0.35% of the sample. This sample comprised CD4+ or CD8+ T cells sorted from blood, obtained in a trial of the OX40 agonist ivuxolimab. The origin of the receptors is an adult with an advanced solid tumor such as melanoma, head and neck, liver or kidney cancer.

This rearrangement joins TRBV19 to TRBJ1-5; tentative D call: TRBD1 (5 bases). Per the germline V gene, CDR1 is LNHDA and CDR2 is SQIVND (reference sequence). The CDR3 spans 13 residues. V was clipped by 8 bases and J by 5 bases, with 13 bases between them. The CDR3 loop is CASGTMGDQPQHF. DNA for the CDR3: TGTGCCAGTGGGACGATGGGGGATCAGCCCCAGCATTTT.

The gene calls are TRBV25-1 and TRBJ2-1; TRBD2 is a possible D gene (5 bases). The germline V gene has CDR1 MGHDK and CDR2 SYGVNS. The CDR3 sequence is 13 residues long. V was trimmed by 3 bases and J by 6 bases, leaving 9 bases between them. The CDR3 loop reads CASSELGGNEQFF. The DNA of the CDR3 is TGTGCCAGCAGTGAGTTAGGAGGCAATGAGCAGTTCTTC. Drawing the rest from reference TRBV25-1 and TRBJ2-1, the complete variable domain is EADIYQTPRYLVIGTGKKITLECSQTMGHDKMYWYQQDPGMELHLIHYSYGVNSTEKGDLSSESTVSRIRTEHFPLTLESARPSHTSQYLCASSELGGNEQFFGPGTRLTVL.

The chain recombines TRBV5-1 with TRBJ2-5; D gene uncertain. CDR1 is SGHRS, CDR2 YFSETQ, per germline. V was cut by 4 bases and J by 2 bases, with 18 bases left in between. The CDR3 has 16 residues. The CDR3 DNA follows: TGCGCCAGCAGCCGGTTTAGTTTGGGGTTGCAAGAGACCCAGTACTTC. It specifies CASSRFSLGLQETQYF.

J is TRBJ1-4 and V is TRBV6-1; TRBD1 agrees at 8 bases. The germline CDR1 and CDR2 sequences are MNHNS and SASEGT. Unmatched junction bases numbered 10, after V lost 7 bases and J lost 6 bases. This CDR3 contains 15 residues. CDR3 bases: TGTGCCAGCAACATAGCGACAGGGGTGGATGAAAAACTGTTTTTT. Translation gives CASNIATGVDEKLFF.

CDR3 sequence (DNA): TGTGCCAGCAGCTTAGCGGGAGGGATATACAATGAGCAGTTCTTC. It translates to CASSLAGGIYNEQFF. J is TRBJ2-1 and V is TRBV7-2, with 7 bases aligning to TRBD2. The germline CDR1 and CDR2 sequences are SGHTA and FQGNSA. The trim removed 0 bases at V and 4 bases at J, leaving 3 bases unmatched. This CDR3 comprises 15 residues.

The CDR3: CAGKQGIVNEQFF. CDR3 DNA sequence: TGTGCCGGAAAGCAGGGGATTGTTAATGAGCAGTTCTTC. The gene calls are TRBV7-9 and TRBJ2-1; possible D gene TRBD1, 6 bases. Deletions cut 11 bases from V and 7 bases from J, with 18 bases between. The CDR3 runs to 13 residues. Germline V gene lookup returns CDR1 SEHNR and CDR2 FQNEAQ (reference sequence). Supplemented by reference TRBV7-9 and TRBJ2-1, the full variable domain reads DTGVSQNPRHKITKRGQNVTFRCDPISEHNRLYWYRQTLGQGPEFLTYFQNEAQLEKSRLLSDRFSAERPKGSFSTLEIQRTEQGDSAMYLCAGKQGIVNEQFFGPGTRLTVL.

The V call is TRBV28, the J call TRBJ1-5; TRBD1 is a possible D gene (6 bases). Germline V gene lookup returns CDR1 MDHEN and CDR2 SYDVKM. The CDR3 contains 14 residues. Deletions cut 6 bases from V and 4 bases from J, with 13 bases between. This chain's CDR3 is CASSWGGSNQPQHF. CDR3 sequence (DNA): TGTGCCAGCAGCTGGGGGGGCTCTAATCAGCCCCAGCATTTT.

The chain carries TRBV4-3 and TRBJ2-1; TRBD2 agrees at 7 bases. Looked up from germline, CDR1 is LGHNA and CDR2 is YSLEER. The CDR3 consists of 15 residues. J gave up 2 bases and V 3 bases, and 4 bases lay outside the gene matches. CDR3 sequence (DNA): TGCGCCAGCAGCCAGGCGCTAGCGGCCTACAATGAGCAGTTCTTC. Protein product: CASSQALAAYNEQFF.

CDR3: CSVVRGEGQPQHF. The CDR3 coding sequence is TGCAGCGTTGTCAGGGGGGAGGGTCAGCCCCAGCATTTT. The V and J genes are TRBV29-1 and TRBJ1-5, with 7 positions matching TRBD1. V lost 4 bases to trimming and J lost 6 bases; unmatched junction nucleotides: 6. Germline values: CDR1 SQVTM, CDR2 ANQGSEA. This CDR3 comprises 13 residues.

The J gene is TRBJ2-7, the V gene TRBV28, with D possibly TRBD1 on 6 matching bases. The CDR3 is 17 residues long. CDR1 is MDHEN, CDR2 SYDVKM, per germline. The germline V and J ends were trimmed by 8 bases and 5 bases, with 28 bases remaining between them. The CDR3 nucleotides are TGTGCCAGCCCCCCAGAGGGGGTGTCAGGGCCTGCCGACGAGCAGTACTTC. Its translation: CASPPEGVSGPADEQYF.

The chain is built from TRBV7-2 and TRBJ2-1; 8 bases align to TRBD2. V lost 2 bases to trimming and J lost 10 bases; unmatched junction nucleotides: 7. The CDR3 is 14 amino acids. Germline V lookup: CDR1 SGHTA, CDR2 FQGNSA. In DNA, the CDR3 is TGTGCCAGCAGCTTATTTGGGCGGGGGGTCGAGCAGTTCTTC. Its translation: CASSLFGRGVEQFF.

This chain connects TRBV4-2 to TRBJ2-3, with D possibly being TRBD2 (5 bases). The CDR3 sequence is 15 residues long. Germline lookup yields CDR1 LGHNA and CDR2 YNFKEQ. V shed 2 bases and J shed 0 bases, with 9 bases lying between them. As DNA, the CDR3 is TGTGCCAGCAGCCAACCTAGCCCTAGCACAGATACGCAGTATTTT. Protein sequence: CASSQPSPSTDTQYF.

The chain recombines TRBV5-1 with TRBJ1-1, with D perhaps matching TRBD1 (5 bases). The germline V and J ends were trimmed by 4 bases and 10 bases, with 14 bases remaining between them. The CDR3 is made up of 12 amino acids. CDR1 SGHRS and CDR2 YFSETQ come from the germline V gene. The CDR3 nucleotides are TGCGCCAGCAGCCCCGGGACTCTGGGAGCTTTCTTT. This sequence encodes CASSPGTLGAFF.

V and J are TRBV19 and TRBJ1-2, with D perhaps TRBD1 (5 bases). V was clipped by 9 bases and J by 5 bases, with 19 bases between them. This CDR3 has 14 amino acids. Germline V gene sequence: CDR1 LNHDA, CDR2 SQIVND (reference sequence). CDR3 DNA sequence: TGTGCCAGCAAAATTTACCCAGGGAGTTATGGCTACACCTTC. This sequence encodes CASKIYPGSYGYTF.

The chain uses TRBV19 and TRBJ2-1; D gene uncertain. The ends were cut back, 8 bases at V and 10 bases at J, with 18 bases in the middle. The V gene's germline CDR1 is LNHDA and CDR2 SQIVND (reference sequence). The CDR3 covers 13 residues. The DNA of the CDR3 is TGTGCCAGTCGATCCAATCGACCCGGCGAGCAGTTCTTC. Translating gives CASRSNRPGEQFF.

This clone has just one count. This chain uses TRBV27 with TRBJ1-1; 9 bases align to TRBD1. The CDR3 extends over 16 amino acids. The V gene end was trimmed by 6 bases and the J gene end by 5 bases; junction bases not matched to a gene: 13. Germline CDR1 and CDR2: MNHEY and SMNVEV (reference sequence). The CDR3 spells CASRELTGGAKTEAFF. CDR3 nucleotide sequence: TGTGCCAGCAGAGAGTTAACAGGGGGCGCGAAAACTGAAGCTTTCTTT.

This chain links TRBV28 with TRBJ1-2; 7 nucleotides line up with TRBD1. The V gene's germline CDR1 is MDHEN and CDR2 SYDVKM. This CDR3 contains 13 residues. After removal of 5 bases from V and 3 bases from J, the junction contained 3 bases not matched to a gene. The CDR3 loop reads CASSRQGDYGYTF. CDR3 bases: TGTGCCAGCAGTAGACAGGGAGACTATGGCTACACCTTC.

The V gene is TRBV6-1, the J gene TRBJ2-7, with TRBD1 as a possible D gene (5 bases). Germline-derived CDR1 and CDR2 are MNHNS and SASEGT. This CDR3 is built from 16 residues. The ends were cut back, 4 bases at V and 0 bases at J, with 16 bases in the middle. CDR3 in DNA: TGTGCCAGCAGTGCGAAAGGGGATGGTGGCTCCTACGAGCAGTACTTC. Translating it yields CASSAKGDGGSYEQYF.

This clone turned up a few times. The CDR3 region has the DNA TGTGCCAGCAGCTTGGACTGGGTACGGGTAGGTGAGCAGTTCTTC. It encodes CASSLDWVRVGEQFF. This chain connects TRBV7-8 to TRBJ2-1, with D tentatively TRBD2 (5 bases). The germline V gene encodes CDR1 SGHVS and CDR2 FQNEAQ. The V and J ends lost 3 bases and 9 bases respectively, with 18 bases between them. The CDR3 sequence is 15 residues long.

This clone was seen a single time. The chain uses TRBV6-6 and TRBJ2-2; D call uncertain. Trimming removed 5 bases from V and 4 bases from J, with 11 bases in between. The CDR3 covers 14 residues. Looked up from germline, CDR1 is MNHNY and CDR2 is SVGAGI (reference sequence). The CDR3 DNA reads as TGTGCCAGCAGTAACCGACTGACCACCGGGGAGCTGTTTTTT. It encodes CASSNRLTTGELFF.

The chain has TRBV28 and TRBJ2-5; perhaps D is TRBD1 or TRBD2 (5 bases each). This CDR3 is 12 amino acids long. Germline lookup yields CDR1 MDHEN and CDR2 SYDVKM. This CDR3 is CASGGLWETQYF. The CDR3 coding sequence is TGTGCGAGTGGGGGTCTATGGGAGACCCAGTACTTC.

Relative to its sample, this clone is medium-sized (0.01 to 0.1%). This chain joins TRBV10-3 and TRBJ2-7, with D unclear. Germline loops: CDR1 ENHRY, CDR2 SYGVKD. The V and J ends lost 4 bases and 9 bases respectively, with 13 bases between them. The CDR3 has 12 residues. The CDR3 DNA sequence: TGTGCCATCAGTGGCGAGGCAGATGGGCAGTACTTC. This codes for CAISGEADGQYF.

The chain links TRBV2 to TRBJ2-1; tentatively, D is TRBD1 (5 bases). The V gene lost 3 bases and the J gene lost 4 bases, with 7 bases spanning the gap. The germline gives CDR1 SNHLY, CDR2 FYNNEI. The CDR3 loop spans 13 amino acids. CDR3 coding DNA: TGTGCCAGCAGTGATCCAGGGTACAATGAGCAGTTCTTC. It encodes CASSDPGYNEQFF.

This clone appeared a few times. The chain recombines TRBV5-5 with TRBJ2-5; 7 nucleotides line up with TRBD2. The CDR3 has 14 residues. Germline CDR1 reads SGHKS; CDR2 reads YYEKEE (reference sequence). The J segment lost 1 base and the V segment lost 4 bases, leaving 4 bases of the junction unmatched. CDR3 loop: CASSLLAVQETQYF. The CDR3, as DNA: TGTGCCAGCAGCCTGCTAGCGGTCCAAGAGACCCAGTACTTC.

V is TRBV19 and J is TRBJ1-1; D possibly corresponds to TRBD1 (5 bases). The CDR3 is made up of 14 amino acids. Germline V gene sequence: CDR1 LNHDA, CDR2 SQIVND (reference sequence). Trimming cost V 4 bases and J 4 bases, with 13 bases left between them. This CDR3 is CASSNQGESTEAFF. The CDR3 DNA reads as TGTGCCAGTAGTAATCAGGGCGAAAGCACTGAAGCTTTCTTT.

The chain recombines TRBV11-2 with TRBJ2-7; D is undetermined. CDR3 size: 12 residues. V dropped 1 base and J dropped 6 bases, with 7 bases sitting between them. Germline V CDR1 and CDR2: SGHAT, FQNNGV. CDR3: CASSLGVPEQYF. The CDR3 nucleotides read TGTGCCAGCAGCTTAGGGGTCCCCGAGCAGTACTTC.

The V and J genes are TRBV18 and TRBJ1-6; the match to TRBD1 covers 8 bases. The CDR3 covers 15 residues. V shed 4 bases and J 9 bases; nucleotides not matched to a gene: 8. Germline-derived CDR1 and CDR2 are KGHSH and LQKENI. CDR3 DNA sequence: TGTGCCAGCTCACAGGGACAGGCGGGGGGTTCACCCCTCCACTTT. Its translation is CASSQGQAGGSPLHF.

The chain links TRBV5-5 to TRBJ1-6, with 12 nucleotides matching TRBD1. Germline V gives CDR1 SGHKS, CDR2 YYEKEE (reference sequence). This CDR3 has 16 residues. V lost 4 bases, J lost 5 bases, and 4 bases stayed unmatched. CDR3 residues: CASSARDRGHNSPLHF. CDR3 coding DNA: TGTGCCAGCAGCGCCCGGGACAGGGGGCATAATTCACCCCTCCACTTT.